Here is one TCR beta chain with its context. Its antigen is as yet unknown. Trimming shortened V by 4 bases and J by 3 bases, and 18 bases separated the two germline ends. The CDR3 is made up of 16 amino acids. The germline V gene has CDR1 MNHEY and CDR2 SMNVEV (reference sequence). Built from TCR beta cDNA, the libraries had unique molecular identifiers in them. Each CDR3 protein gets one entry after TCRdb re-called the PCR reads with MiXCR. The profile shows about 820,000 distinct CDR3 sequences, 53% of them singletons. The sample belongs to a study of post-analysis software for immune sequencing data. The study, taken as a whole, reports: By F measure, strong co-clustering occurred among samples prepared in the same batch. Controls had lower frequencies than patients of four or five TRBV segments, which included TRBV5-6, TRBV5-1 and TRBV20-1.

The sequence came from a girl aged 10 to 17 with multiple sclerosis. The rearrangement links TRBV27 to TRBJ1-2; unclear D gene. Sequencing used blood. In nucleotides, the CDR3 is TGTGCCAGCAGTTCCCTTGTCTTGGGCAGTGACTATGGCTACACCTTC. Its protein product is CASSSLVLGSDYGYTF.